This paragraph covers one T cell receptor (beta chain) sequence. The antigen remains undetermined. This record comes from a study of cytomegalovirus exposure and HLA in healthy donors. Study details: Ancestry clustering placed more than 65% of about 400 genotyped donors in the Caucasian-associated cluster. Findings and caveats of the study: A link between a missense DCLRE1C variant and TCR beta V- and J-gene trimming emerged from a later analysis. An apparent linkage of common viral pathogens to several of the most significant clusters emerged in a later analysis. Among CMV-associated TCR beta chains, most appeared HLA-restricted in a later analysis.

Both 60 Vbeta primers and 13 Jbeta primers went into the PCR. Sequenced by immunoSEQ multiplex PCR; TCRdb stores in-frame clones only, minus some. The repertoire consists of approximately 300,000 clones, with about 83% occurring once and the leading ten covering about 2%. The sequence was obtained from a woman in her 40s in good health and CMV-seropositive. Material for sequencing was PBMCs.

The CDR3 DNA sequence: TGTGCCAGCAGCTGGGGGCGGGCTCTCTATGGCTACACCTTC. Translation gives CASSWGRALYGYTF. V is TRBV7-2 and J is TRBJ1-2, with a weak D call TRBD1 (6 bases). The CDR3 consists of 14 residues. Germline V gene lookup returns CDR1 SGHTA and CDR2 FQGNSA. Trimming took 4 bases from V and 4 from J, leaving 13 bases between them.